This is a list of T cell receptor beta chains from one sample in a study of T cell responses to AZD1222 COVID-19 vaccine. Sequencing used immunoSEQ multiplex PCR; TCRdb keeps in-frame clones, though not all of them. The repertoire holds around 140,000 clones, approximately 88% seen once, with approximately 5.6% in the top ten. Sample: peripheral blood, taken 28 days after the second dose of the MenACWY control vaccine. These receptors were taken from an adult who received the MenACWY meningococcal vaccine as a control. Both conserved end residues are part of each CDR3. The D gene is left open where the match is weak.

D	V	J	DNA	CDR3
NA	TRBV10-1	TRBJ2-7	TGCGCCAGCGAAGAACGATCCGGCTCCTACGAGCAGTACTTC	CASEERSGSYEQYF
NA	TRBV7-9	TRBJ2-3	TGTGCCAGCAACGGGGTCACAGATACGCAGTATTTT	CASNGVTDTQYF
TRBD2	TRBV12-5	TRBJ2-1	TGTGCTAGTGGTCCGGGACTAGCGGGGAATGAGCAGTTCTTC	CASGPGLAGNEQFF
NA	TRBV29-1	TRBJ2-5	TGCAGCGTCCAAGAGGCAGGGGAGACCCAGTACTTC	CSVQEAGETQYF
NA	TRBV18	TRBJ2-5	TGTGCCAGCTCACCACCGGGGTCCAAGAGGATGGAGACCCAGTACTTC	CASSPPGSKRMETQYF
NA	TRBV11-3	TRBJ2-5	TGTGCCAGCAGCCCCCAGACGGGCTCCCAAGAGACCCAGTACTTC	CASSPQTGSQETQYF
NA	TRBV5-1	TRBJ2-3	TGCGCCAGCAGCTTCGGCGGGAACCAAGATACGCAGTATTTT	CASSFGGNQDTQYF
NA	TRBV4-3	TRBJ1-1	TGCGCCAGCAGCCGAGACGTTCCTCTGAACACTGAAGCTTTCTTT	CASSRDVPLNTEAFF
NA	TRBV5-1	TRBJ2-2	TGCGCCAGCAGCCCGAAGTTAGGGGGGAACACCGGGGAGCTGTTTTTT	CASSPKLGGNTGELFF
NA	TRBV30	TRBJ1-5	TGTGCCTGGAGTCTACAGGGTTATCAGCCCCAGCATTTT	CAWSLQGYQPQHF
NA	TRBV9	TRBJ1-3	TGTGCCAGCAGCGTAGAAACTGTGGGAAACACCATATATTTT	CASSVETVGNTIYF
NA	TRBV7-2	TRBJ2-1	TGTGCCAGCAGCTTAGGTCCACTTCACAATGAGCAGTTCTTC	CASSLGPLHNEQFF
NA	TRBV3-1/TRBV3-2	TRBJ1-1	TGTGCCAGCAGCCTGGAGCATGAAGCTTTCTTT	CASSLEHEAFF
NA	TRBV28	TRBJ1-1	TGTGCCAGCACTTCAAGGTCCAGGGGGAACACTGAAGCTTTCTTT	CASTSRSRGNTEAFF
NA	TRBV6-2/TRBV6-3	TRBJ2-1	TGTGCCAGCAGCCTAAGCGGACCGTCCTACAATGAGCAGTTCTTC	CASSLSGPSYNEQFF
NA	TRBV3-1/TRBV3-2	TRBJ2-7	TGTGCCAGCAGCCAAGATCGAACAGGGATTTCCTACGAGCAGTACTTC	CASSQDRTGISYEQYF
NA	TRBV6-5	TRBJ2-7	TGTGCCAGCAGTTACTCGAGCCAGGGGTATACCTACGAGCAGTACTTC	CASSYSSQGYTYEQYF